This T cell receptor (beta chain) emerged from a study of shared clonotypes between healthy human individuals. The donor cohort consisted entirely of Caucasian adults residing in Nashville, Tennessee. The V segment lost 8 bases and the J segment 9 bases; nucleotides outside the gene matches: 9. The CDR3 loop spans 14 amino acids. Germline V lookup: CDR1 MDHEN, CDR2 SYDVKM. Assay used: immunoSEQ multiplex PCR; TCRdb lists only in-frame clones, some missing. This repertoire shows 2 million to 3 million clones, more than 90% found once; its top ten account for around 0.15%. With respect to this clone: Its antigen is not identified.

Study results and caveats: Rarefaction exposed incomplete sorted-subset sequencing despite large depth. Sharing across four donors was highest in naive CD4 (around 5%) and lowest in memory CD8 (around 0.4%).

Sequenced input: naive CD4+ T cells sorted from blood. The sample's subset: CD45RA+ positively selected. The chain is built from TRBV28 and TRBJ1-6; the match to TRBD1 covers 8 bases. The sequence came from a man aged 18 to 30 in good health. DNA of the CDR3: TGTGCCAGCTACAGGGGGTTCTTCGGTTCACCCCTCCACTTT. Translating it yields CASYRGFFGSPLHF.